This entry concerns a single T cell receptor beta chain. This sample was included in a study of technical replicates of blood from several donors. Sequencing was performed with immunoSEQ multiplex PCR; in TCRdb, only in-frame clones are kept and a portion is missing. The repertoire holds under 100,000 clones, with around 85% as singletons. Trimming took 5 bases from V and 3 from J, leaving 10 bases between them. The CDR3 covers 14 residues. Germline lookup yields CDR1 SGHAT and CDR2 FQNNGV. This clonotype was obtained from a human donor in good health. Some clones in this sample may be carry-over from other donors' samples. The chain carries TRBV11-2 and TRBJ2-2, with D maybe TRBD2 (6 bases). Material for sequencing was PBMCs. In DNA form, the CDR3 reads TGTGCCAGCAGCCCGGGACTGCACACCGGGGAGCTGTTTTTT. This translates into CASSPGLHTGELFF.